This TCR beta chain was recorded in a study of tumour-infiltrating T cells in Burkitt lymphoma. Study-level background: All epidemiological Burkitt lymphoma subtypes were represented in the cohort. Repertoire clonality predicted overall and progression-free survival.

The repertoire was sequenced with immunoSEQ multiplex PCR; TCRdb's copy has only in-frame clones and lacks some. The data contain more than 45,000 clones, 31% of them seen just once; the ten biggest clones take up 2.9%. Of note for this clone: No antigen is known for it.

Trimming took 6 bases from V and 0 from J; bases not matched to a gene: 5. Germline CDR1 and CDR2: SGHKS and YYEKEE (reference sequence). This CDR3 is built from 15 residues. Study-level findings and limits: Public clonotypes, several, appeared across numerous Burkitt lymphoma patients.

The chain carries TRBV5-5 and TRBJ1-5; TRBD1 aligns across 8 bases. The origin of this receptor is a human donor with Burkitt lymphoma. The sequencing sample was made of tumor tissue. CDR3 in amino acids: CASTLTGDSNQPQHF. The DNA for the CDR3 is TGTGCCAGCACGTTGACAGGGGATAGCAATCAGCCCCAGCATTTT. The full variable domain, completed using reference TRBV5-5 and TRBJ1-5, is DAGVTQSPTHLIKTRGQQVTLRCSPISGHKSVSWYQQVLGQGPQFIFQYYEKEERGRGNFPDRFSARQFPNYSSELNVNALLLGDSALYLCASTLTGDSNQPQHFGDGTRLSIL.